A selection of T cell receptor beta chains follows, all from one sample in a study of identical twins. TCRdb processed the 5' RACE reads anew with MiXCR; each CDR3 protein has one entry. The profile shows 220,000 or so distinct CDR3 sequences, about 7.3% of them singletons. These same data were also listed under a study on yellow fever vaccine responses in identical twins.

The sequencing sample was made of memory (CD45RO+) T cells sorted from blood. The source is a woman aged 18-29 years in good health. Each CDR3 is given with its conserved first and last residue. A D gene is named only where the DNA matches it firmly. Expanded clones get a size class; other rows say once, few or many, or leave the size out.

TRBJ2-1 | - | many | TRBV3-1 | CASSQGSVEVNEQFF | TGTGCCAGCAGCCAAGGGTCAGTCGAGGTCAATGAGCAGTTCTTC
TRBJ2-2 | TRBD2 | - | TRBV5-5 | CASSRASGVNTGELFF | TGTGCCAGCAGCAGGGCTAGCGGGGTTAACACCGGGGAGCTGTTTTTT
TRBJ2-1 | - | many | TRBV9 | CASSVAAGTYNEQFF | TGTGCCAGCAGCGTAGCCGCGGGGACCTACAATGAGCAGTTCTTC
TRBJ1-1 | TRBD1 | many | TRBV25-1 | CASRRGQGNTEAFF | TGTGCCAGCAGGCGCGGACAGGGGAACACTGAAGCTTTCTTT
TRBJ2-7 | - | many | TRBV7-9 | CASSPDRYEQYF | TGTGCCAGCAGCCCAGACCGGTACGAGCAGTACTTC
TRBJ2-3 | TRBD2 | - | TRBV6-6 | CASRGVDTQYF | TGTGCCAGCCGGGGGGTAGATACGCAGTATTTT
TRBJ2-7 | - | few | TRBV20-1 | CSATLRGTEQYF | TGCAGTGCCACCCTAAGGGGGACCGAGCAGTACTTC
TRBJ2-1 | - | - | TRBV20-1 | CSARGTGTGSGNEQFF | TGCAGTGCTAGAGGAACGGGGACGGGTTCGGGCAATGAGCAGTTCTTC
TRBJ1-1 | - | few | TRBV7-9 | CASSPSLGAFF | TGTGCCAGCAGCCCGTCCCTGGGAGCTTTCTTT
TRBJ1-4 | - | few | TRBV20-1 | CSAPSGGSTNEKLFF | TGCAGTGCGCCTTCCGGGGGGTCAACTAATGAAAAACTGTTTTTT
TRBJ1-3 | - | many | TRBV11-2 | CASSSGVSGNTIYF | TGTGCCAGCAGCTCGGGTGTCTCTGGAAACACCATATATTTT
TRBJ1-1 | - | - | TRBV3-1 | CASSQLTENEAFF | TGTGCCAGCAGCCAACTAACTGAAAATGAAGCTTTCTTT
TRBJ2-1 | TRBD2 | - | TRBV28 | CASKGGGTSGYNEQFF | TGTGCCAGCAAGGGAGGAGGGACTAGCGGGTACAATGAGCAGTTCTTC
TRBJ2-2 | TRBD2 | few | TRBV5-4 | CASSSGLAGPANTGELFF | TGTGCCAGCAGCTCCGGACTAGCGGGTCCCGCGAACACCGGGGAGCTGTTTTTT
TRBJ1-5 | - | few | TRBV5-6 | CASSMKGVWDNQPQHF | TGTGCCAGCAGCATGAAGGGTGTGTGGGACAATCAGCCCCAGCATTTT
TRBJ2-3 | - | - | TRBV20-1 | CSARDRTDSTDTQYF | TGCAGTGCTAGAGATCGGACGGACAGCACAGATACGCAGTATTTT
TRBJ2-7 | TRBD1 | - | TRBV11-1 | CASSPKTGTGAYEQYF | TGTGCCAGCAGCCCCAAAACCGGGACAGGAGCCTACGAGCAGTACTTC
TRBJ2-1 | - | many | TRBV5-1 | CASSGLRVDEQFF | TGCGCCAGCAGCGGCCTCAGGGTCGATGAGCAGTTCTTC
TRBJ2-7 | - | few | TRBV28 | CASSFPTGLRATYEQYF | TGTGCCAGCAGTTTCCCAACAGGTCTCCGCGCCACCTACGAGCAGTACTTC
TRBJ2-5 | - | many | TRBV20-1 | CSARDGVKTQYF | TGCAGTGCTAGAGACGGGGTTAAGACCCAGTACTTC
TRBJ2-1 | - | few | TRBV27 | CASSFGGGGGEQFF | TGTGCCAGCAGTTTTGGGGGAGGAGGAGGTGAGCAGTTCTTC
TRBJ2-5 | TRBD2 | - | TRBV11-2 | CASSLTSGGGETQHF | TGTGCCAGCAGCCTAACTAGCGGAGGAGGAGAGACCCAGCACTTC
TRBJ2-3 | TRBD1 | many | TRBV15 | CATSLSETGDVDTQYF | TGTGCCACCAGCTTAAGCGAGACAGGGGACGTAGATACGCAGTATTTT